This T cell receptor (beta chain) was profiled in a study of cytotoxic CD8 clonotypes in ibrutinib-treated CLL. Overall study context: Response samples were taken after a median about twelve months of treatment, range 6 to 36. Points from the study as a whole: In comparison with age-matched healthy donors, baseline clonality was higher and tracked circulating CD8+ T-cell counts. Baseline levels were approached again at progression, after clonality had risen at ibrutinib response.

Note on this clone: Its antigen is undetermined.

Measured with immunoSEQ multiplex PCR; TCRdb has only the in-frame clones, and not every one. The table has 85,000 or so clones, around 75% seen once; the top ten hold around 4.8%. The CDR3 contains 13 residues. In germline, CDR1 is LNHDA, CDR2 SQIVND (reference sequence). Deletions cut 1 base from V and 1 base from J, with 4 bases between. Sequenced here: PBMCs, sampled after 12 months of ibrutinib treatment. The rearrangement uses TRBV19 and TRBJ2-5; D gene ambiguous. The receptor was isolated from a human donor with chronic lymphocytic leukemia. The CDR3 spells CASSIGGQETQYF. CDR3 coding DNA: TGTGCCAGTAGTATAGGGGGCCAAGAGACCCAGTACTTC. The full variable domain, with the rest looked up from reference TRBV19 and TRBJ2-5, is DGGITQSPKYLFRKEGQNVTLSCEQNLNHDAMYWYRQDPGQGLRLIYYSQIVNDFQKGDIAEGYSVSREKKESFPLTVTSAQKNPTAFYLCASSIGGQETQYFGPGTRLLVL.